The clone carrying this T cell receptor (beta chain) has just a few counts. As originally analysed: By means of reference gene primer amplification, nucleated cell counts were estimated. TCRdb's copy holds only in-frame clones and misses some; the assay was immunoSEQ multiplex PCR. From that table come the V and J calls and clone size; the DNA was used to work out D and trimming. The sample includes tens of thousands of clones, approximately 87% of them seen just once. The sample comes from a study of blood T cell repertoires in COVID-19. Germline-derived CDR1 and CDR2 are SGDLS and YYNGEE. CDR3 size: 13 residues. J lost 6 bases, V lost 0 bases, and 1 base had no gene match.

The sequenced material came from peripheral blood. This TCR was sampled from a man in his fifties or sixties with active or convalescent COVID-19. V and J are TRBV9 and TRBJ1-2, with 8 bases identical to TRBD1. The chain's CDR3 is CASSVVQGDGYTF. CDR3 in DNA: TGTGCCAGCAGCGTAGTACAGGGGGATGGCTACACCTTC.